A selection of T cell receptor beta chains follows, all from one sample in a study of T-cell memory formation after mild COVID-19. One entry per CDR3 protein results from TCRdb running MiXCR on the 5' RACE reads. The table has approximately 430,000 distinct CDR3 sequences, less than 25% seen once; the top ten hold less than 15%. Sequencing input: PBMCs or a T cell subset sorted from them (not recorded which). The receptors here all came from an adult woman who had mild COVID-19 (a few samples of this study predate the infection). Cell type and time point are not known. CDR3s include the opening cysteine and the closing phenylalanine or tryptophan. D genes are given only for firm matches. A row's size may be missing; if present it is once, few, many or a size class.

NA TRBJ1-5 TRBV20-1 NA CSARMGLQPQHF TGCAGTGCTAGAATGGGTCTCCAGCCCCAGCATTTT
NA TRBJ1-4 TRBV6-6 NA CASRFGRQSATNEKLFF TGTGCCAGCAGGTTTGGCAGACAATCCGCAACTAATGAAAAACTGTTTTTT
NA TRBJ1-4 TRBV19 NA CASRLHGSGGSTNEKLFF TGTGCCAGTAGGCTACACGGCTCGGGGGGTTCAACTAATGAAAAACTGTTTTTT
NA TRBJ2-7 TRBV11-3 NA CASRAGTSYEQYF TGTGCCAGCAGGGCGGGGACCTCCTACGAGCAGTACTTC
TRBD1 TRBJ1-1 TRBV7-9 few CATGGQVNTEAFF TGTGCCACCGGGGGACAGGTGAACACTGAAGCTTTCTTT
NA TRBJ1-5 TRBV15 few CATSRGRVDQPQHF TGTGCCACCAGCAGAGGGAGGGTAGATCAGCCCCAGCATTTT
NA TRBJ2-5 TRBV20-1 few CSARGIGGRETQYF TGCAGTGCTAGAGGAATTGGAGGGCGGGAGACCCAGTACTTC
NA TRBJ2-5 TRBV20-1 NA CSARSTGRGETQYF TGCAGTGCTAGAAGTACAGGCCGAGGGGAGACCCAGTACTTC
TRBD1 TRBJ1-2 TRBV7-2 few CASSADRERGYTF TGTGCCAGCAGCGCGGACAGGGAAAGAGGCTACACCTTC
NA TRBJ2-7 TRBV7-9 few CASRRGHEQYF TGTGCCAGCCGCCGTGGGCACGAGCAGTACTTC
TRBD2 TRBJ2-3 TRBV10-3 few CAIRASGGPHTDTQYF TGTGCCATCAGGGCTAGCGGGGGCCCCCACACAGATACGCAGTATTTT
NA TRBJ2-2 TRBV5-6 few CASSLSLGGTGELFF TGTGCCAGCAGCTTGTCTCTGGGCGGTACCGGGGAGCTGTTTTTT
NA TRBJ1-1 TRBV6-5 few CASSAPGVVDTEAFF TGTGCCAGCAGTGCGCCAGGGGTGGTGGACACTGAAGCTTTCTTT
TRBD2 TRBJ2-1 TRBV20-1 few CSAIGTSGGNYNEQFF TGCAGTGCTATCGGGACTAGCGGGGGGAACTACAATGAGCAGTTCTTC
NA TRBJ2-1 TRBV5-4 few CASSLGTTLGGEQFF TGTGCCAGCAGCTTGGGAACCACTCTTGGGGGTGAGCAGTTCTTC
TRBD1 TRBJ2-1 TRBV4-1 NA CASSQWGTGTYNEQFF TGCGCCAGCAGCCAATGGGGGACAGGGACCTACAATGAGCAGTTCTTC
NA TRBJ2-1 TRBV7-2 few CASSELSSYNEQFF TGTGCCAGCAGCGAACTCTCCTCCTACAATGAGCAGTTCTTC
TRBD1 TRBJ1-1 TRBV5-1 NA CASSLGPRGGLKTEAFF TGCGCCAGCAGCTTGGGCCCCAGGGGGGGCTTGAAAACTGAAGCTTTCTTT
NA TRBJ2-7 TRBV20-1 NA CSARDNSAYEQYF TGCAGTGCTAGAGATAATTCCGCTTACGAGCAGTACTTC
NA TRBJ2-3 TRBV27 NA CASSPQETFTDTQYF TGTGCCAGCAGTCCTCAGGAAACCTTCACAGATACGCAGTATTTT
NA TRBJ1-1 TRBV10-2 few CASSEYPGRAEAFF TGCGCCAGCAGTGAGTATCCGGGGCGGGCTGAAGCTTTCTTT
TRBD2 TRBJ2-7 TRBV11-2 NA CASSKGTSGFYEQYF TGTGCCAGCAGCAAGGGGACTAGCGGTTTCTACGAGCAGTACTTC
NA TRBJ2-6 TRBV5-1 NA CASSLGLTGANVLTF TGCGCCAGCAGCTTAGGGTTGACTGGGGCCAACGTCCTGACTTTC
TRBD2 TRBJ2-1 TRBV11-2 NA CASSLGGGAHEQFF TGTGCCAGCAGCTTAGGCGGGGGGGCACATGAGCAGTTCTTC
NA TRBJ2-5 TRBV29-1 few CSGAGTSAGTQYF TGCAGCGGTGCCGGGACGTCGGCTGGGACCCAGTACTTC
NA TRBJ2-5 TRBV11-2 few CASSPAPGSGETQYF TGTGCCAGCAGCCCGGCCCCAGGTTCAGGGGAGACCCAGTACTTC
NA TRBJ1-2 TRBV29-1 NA CSVEPAGFYGYTF TGCAGCGTTGAACCGGCAGGGTTCTATGGCTACACCTTC
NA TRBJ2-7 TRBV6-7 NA CASSYSSRMSSYEQYF TGTGCCAGCAGTTACTCCTCCCGGATGAGCTCCTACGAGCAGTACTTC
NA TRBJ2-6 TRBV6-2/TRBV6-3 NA CASSYDASGANVLTF TGTGCCAGCAGTTACGACGCCTCTGGGGCCAACGTCCTGACTTTC
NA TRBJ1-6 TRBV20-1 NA CSARDDSASSYNSPLHF TGCAGTGCTAGGGACGACAGTGCCAGCTCCTATAATTCACCCCTCCACTTT
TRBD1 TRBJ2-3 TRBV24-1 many CATSDPDRGNTDTQYF TGTGCCACCAGTGACCCTGACAGGGGGAACACAGATACGCAGTATTTT
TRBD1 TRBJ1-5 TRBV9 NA CASSVGDSNQPRHF TGTGCCAGCAGCGTGGGGGACAGTAATCAGCCCCGGCATTTT
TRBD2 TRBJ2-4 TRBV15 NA CATSSPSGGTPLAKNIQYF TGTGCCACCAGCAGTCCCAGCGGGGGAACCCCTTTAGCCAAAAACATTCAGTACTTC
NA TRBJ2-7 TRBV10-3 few CAISDPGVSYEQYF TGTGCCATCAGTGACCCAGGGGTCTCCTACGAGCAGTACTTC
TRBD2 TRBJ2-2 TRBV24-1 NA CATSGGIGAGAPGELFF TGTGCCACCAGTGGGGGGATCGGAGCGGGAGCACCCGGGGAGCTGTTTTTT
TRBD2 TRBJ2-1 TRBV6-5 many CASSPLAGGSYNEQFF TGTGCCAGCAGTCCGCTAGCGGGAGGCTCCTACAATGAGCAGTTCTTC
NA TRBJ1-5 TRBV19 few CASSTGSGNQPQHF TGTGCCAGTAGTACGGGATCCGGCAATCAGCCCCAGCATTTT
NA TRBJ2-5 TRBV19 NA CASSEQGGKTQYF TGTGCCAGTAGTGAACAGGGTGGGAAGACCCAGTACTTC
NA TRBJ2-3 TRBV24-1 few CATSDSRGDTQYF TGTGCCACCAGTGATAGTAGAGGAGATACGCAGTATTTT
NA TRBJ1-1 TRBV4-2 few CASSHLLQGGGTEAFF TGTGCCAGCAGCCACTTGTTGCAGGGAGGAGGCACTGAAGCTTTCTTT
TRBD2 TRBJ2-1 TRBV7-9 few CASSGTSGVNEQFF TGTGCCAGCAGCGGGACTAGCGGGGTCAATGAGCAGTTCTTC
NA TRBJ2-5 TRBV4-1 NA CASSRGVAGPQETQYF TGCGCCAGCAGCCGGGGCGTAGCAGGGCCCCAAGAGACCCAGTACTTC
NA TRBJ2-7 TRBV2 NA CASSESGLSYEQYF TGTGCCAGCAGTGAGTCAGGGTTATCCTACGAGCAGTACTTC
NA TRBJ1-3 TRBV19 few CASSIDRNSGNTIYF TGTGCCAGTAGTATAGATAGGAACTCTGGAAACACCATATATTTT
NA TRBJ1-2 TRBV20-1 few CSARDPTWGTYGYTF TGCAGTGCTAGAGACCCGACCTGGGGCACCTATGGCTACACCTTC
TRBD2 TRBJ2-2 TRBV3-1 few CASSQDFRLAGGYTGELFF TGTGCCAGCAGCCAAGATTTTCGACTAGCGGGGGGATACACCGGGGAGCTGTTTTTT
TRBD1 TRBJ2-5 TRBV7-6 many CASTRQGKETQYF TGTGCCAGCACCCGACAGGGAAAAGAGACCCAGTACTTC
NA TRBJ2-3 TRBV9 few CASSVEVADTQYF TGTGCCAGCAGCGTAGAGGTCGCCGATACGCAGTATTTT
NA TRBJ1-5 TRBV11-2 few CASSLEGVRQPQHF TGTGCCAGCAGCTTAGAGGGGGTCCGACAGCCCCAGCATTTT
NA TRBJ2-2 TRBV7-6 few CAIRSSNASTGELFF TGTGCCATACGTTCGTCAAACGCGAGTACCGGGGAGCTGTTTTTT